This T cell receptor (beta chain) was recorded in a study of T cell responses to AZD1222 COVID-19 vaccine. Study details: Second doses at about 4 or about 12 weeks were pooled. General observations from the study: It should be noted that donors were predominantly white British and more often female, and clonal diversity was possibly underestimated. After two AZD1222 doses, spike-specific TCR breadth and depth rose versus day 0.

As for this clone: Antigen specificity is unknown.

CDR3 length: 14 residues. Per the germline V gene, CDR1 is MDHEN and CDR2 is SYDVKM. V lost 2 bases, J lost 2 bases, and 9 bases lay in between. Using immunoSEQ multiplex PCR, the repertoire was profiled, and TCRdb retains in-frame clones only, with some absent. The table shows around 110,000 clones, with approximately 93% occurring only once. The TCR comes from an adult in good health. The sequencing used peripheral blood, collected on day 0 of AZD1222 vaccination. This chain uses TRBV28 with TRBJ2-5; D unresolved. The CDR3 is CASSLIGRQETQYF. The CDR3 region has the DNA TGTGCCAGCAGTTTAATCGGAAGGCAAGAGACCCAGTACTTC. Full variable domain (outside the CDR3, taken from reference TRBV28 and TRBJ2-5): DVKVTQSSRYLVKRTGEKVFLECVQDMDHENMFWYRQDPGLGLRLIYFSYDVKMKEKGDIPEGYSVSREKKERFSLILESASTNQTSMYLCASSLIGRQETQYFGPGTRLLVL.